Each of the 14 T cell receptor beta chains below was sequenced from the same sample in a study of T-cell reconstitution after alpha-beta-depleted transplantation in children (dated by TCRdb to the mid-2010s). Receptor amplification or capture employed PCR. The sequencer was an Illumina HiSeq 2500. Molecular barcoding was employed in the preparation of TCR libraries, with unique molecular identifiers being used to normalize TCRbeta repertoire quantification. TCRdb reprocessed the public reads (quality trimming at Q25 with fastp, clone calling with MiXCR) and kept in-frame beta chains. CDR3 protein duplicates are merged, each entry listing the most common genes and DNA. This sample comprises about 870,000 distinct CDR3 sequences, 15% to 20% of them detected only once. Of the sample, roughly 4.8% falls within the top ten clones. Read against the paper, the sample's treatment or condition label means: allogeneic hematopoietic cell transplantation with graft depleted of TCRalphabeta T cells and CD19 B cells.

The specimen was PBMCs, mostly from graft donor cells, collected 360 days after TCRalphabeta/CD19-depleted stem cell transplant. The receptor set was obtained from a male patient aged 10 to 17 who had a stem cell transplant for acute lymphoblastic leukemia, so the T cells may come from the graft donor.

In this sample, this clonotype turned up a few times. The chain recombines TRBV12-3 or TRBV12-4 with TRBJ2-5, with a weak D call TRBD2 (5 bases). Trimming removed 3 bases at V and 5 bases at J, with 16 bases between. The CDR3 totals 15 residues. The CDR3 here is CASSLERPTRETQYF. CDR3 sequence (DNA): TGTGCCAGCAGTTTGGAGCGGCCTACGCGGGAGACCCAGTACTTC.

This clonotype was counted between two and nine times. CDR3 nucleotide sequence: TGTGCCAGCAGCAAAGACACGGCGGGGGTCGGTGGCTACACCTTC. Its protein product is CASSKDTAGVGGYTF. The V and J genes are TRBV21-1 and TRBJ1-2; the table assigns TRBD1, which was not confirmed against the DNA. TRBV21-1 is a pseudogene. The CDR3 covers 15 residues.

This chain links TRBV15 with TRBJ1-4; D might be TRBD1 (6 bases). The CDR3 sequence is 16 residues long. Trimming shortened V by 3 bases and J by 8 bases, and 19 bases separated the two germline ends. Germline CDR1 and CDR2: LNHNV and YYDKDF (reference sequence). DNA for the CDR3: TGTGCCACCAGCAGGGAGACAGGAACCCTCCCGGAAAAACTGTTTTTT. As protein: CATSRETGTLPEKLFF.

This chain uses TRBV20-1 with TRBJ1-5; D is unclear. Deletions cut 0 bases from V and 1 base from J, with 10 bases between. Germline V CDR1 and CDR2: DFQATT, SNEGSKA (reference sequence). This CDR3 region has 15 residues. This chain's CDR3 is CSARDRLGSNQPQHF. The CDR3 nucleotides read TGCAGTGCTAGAGATCGGTTGGGGAGCAATCAGCCCCAGCATTTT.

This clonotype was detected a few times. The chain recombines TRBV20-1 with TRBJ1-2; D might be TRBD1 (6 bases). The germline V and J ends were trimmed by 5 bases and 4 bases, with 17 bases remaining between them. The CDR3 has 14 residues. Per the germline V gene, CDR1 is DFQATT and CDR2 is SNEGSKA (reference sequence). The DNA for the CDR3 is TGCAGTGCTTCCTCCAGGGGCGCGGGCTATGGCTACACCTTC. It codes for CSASSRGAGYGYTF.

This chain links TRBV6-1 with TRBJ2-1; the D gene is possibly TRBD1 (6 bases). The V and J ends lost 7 bases and 8 bases respectively, with 15 bases between them. Germline V gene sequence: CDR1 MNHNS, CDR2 SASEGT. The CDR3 is 13 residues long. The CDR3 coding sequence is TGTGCCAGCATTCCCGATGGGGGCTATGAGCAGTTCTTC. It yields the protein CASIPDGGYEQFF.

The genes are TRBV9 and TRBJ2-7; 9 bases are a match to TRBD2. The CDR3 has 16 amino acids. Trimming cost V 3 bases and J 7 bases; bases outside gene matches: 14. Germline V lookup: CDR1 SGDLS, CDR2 YYNGEE. The CDR3 sequence: CASSAGRLAEEREQYF. The CDR3 nucleotides are TGTGCCAGCAGCGCCGGCAGACTAGCGGAAGAGCGGGAGCAGTACTTC.

The CDR3 here is CASSLWTDSYNEQFF. The CDR3 nucleotides are TGCGCCAGCAGCTTGTGGACGGACTCCTACAATGAGCAGTTCTTC. This sequence joins TRBV5-1 and TRBJ2-1; D is unresolved. Looked up from germline, CDR1 is SGHRS and CDR2 is YFSETQ. V gave up 1 base and J gave up 0 bases, with 8 bases separating them. CDR3 length: 15 residues. Together with reference TRBV5-1 and TRBJ2-1, the CDR3 gives the full variable domain: KAGVTQTPRYLIKTRGQQVTLSCSPISGHRSVSWYQQTPGQGLQFLFEYFSETQRNKGNFPGRFSGRQFSNSRSEMNVSTLELGDSALYLCASSLWTDSYNEQFFGPGTRLTVL.

There are many counts of this clonotype. This chain uses TRBV12-3 or TRBV12-4 with TRBJ1-4; D uncertain. The CDR3 consists of 11 residues. V shed 6 bases and J shed 5 bases, with 4 bases lying between them. The CDR3 region is CASSRNEKLFF. The DNA for the CDR3 is TGTGCCAGCAGCCGGAATGAAAAACTGTTTTTT.

This clonotype was recorded a few times. The chain is built from TRBV7-8 and TRBJ2-1; D is uncertain. From germline, CDR1 is SGHVS and CDR2 FQNEAQ. The CDR3 is 12 residues long. V lost 1 base and J lost 7, with 5 bases in between. This CDR3 is CASSLEVNEQFF. CDR3 coding DNA: TGTGCCAGCAGCTTAGAAGTAAATGAGCAGTTCTTC.

The table lists this clonotype with many counts. The CDR3 spells CSAREGLAGWHEQYF. The CDR3 DNA follows: TGCAGTGCTAGAGAGGGACTAGCGGGGTGGCACGAGCAGTACTTC. The chain combines TRBV20-1 with TRBJ2-7; 13 nucleotides agree with TRBD2. Germline V gene sequence: CDR1 DFQATT, CDR2 SNEGSKA (reference sequence). This CDR3 has 15 amino acids. V lost 0 bases and J lost 5; bases outside the gene matches: 4.

This clonotype was counted a few times. This chain links TRBV5-5 with TRBJ2-1; 7 positions agree with TRBD2. This CDR3 is built from 14 residues. The germline V gene has CDR1 SGHKS and CDR2 YYEKEE (reference sequence). Trimming at V came to 1 base and at J to 5 bases, leaving 3 bases not matched to a gene. The CDR3 sequence is CASSLTSENNEQFF. CDR3 sequence (DNA): TGTGCCAGCAGCTTGACTAGCGAGAACAATGAGCAGTTCTTC.

This clonotype was seen repeatedly, ten times or more. The chain recombines TRBV5-1 with TRBJ2-3; no clear D. The CDR3 sequence is 16 residues long. Germline V gives CDR1 SGHRS, CDR2 YFSETQ. V was cut by 3 bases and J by 0 bases, with 14 bases left in between. The CDR3 nucleotides read TGCGCCAGCAGCTCTGGACCAGTATCCAGCACAGATACGCAGTATTTT. Encoded protein: CASSSGPVSSTDTQYF. Together with reference TRBV5-1 and TRBJ2-3, the CDR3 gives the full variable domain: KAGVTQTPRYLIKTRGQQVTLSCSPISGHRSVSWYQQTPGQGLQFLFEYFSETQRNKGNFPGRFSGRQFSNSRSEMNVSTLELGDSALYLCASSSGPVSSTDTQYFGPGTRLTVL.

V and J are TRBV7-6 and TRBJ2-7; 8 nucleotides match TRBD2. Germline V CDR1 and CDR2: SGHVS, FNYEAQ. There are 13 residues in the CDR3. After removal of 4 bases from V and 7 bases from J, the junction contained 6 bases not matched to a gene. The CDR3 is CASSSSGRGEQYF. CDR3 nucleotide sequence: TGTGCCAGCAGCTCCAGCGGGAGAGGGGAGCAGTACTTC.